These T cell receptor beta chains were read from a single sample in a study of T cells expressing NK-cell markers. TCRdb re-called the 5' RACE reads and gives one entry per CDR3 protein, without DNA. Its listing shows roughly 180,000 distinct CDR3 sequences. The sequenced sample consisted of blood T cells: a sorted CD56 or NKG2C T cell subset, CD4+ or CD8+ T cells, or bulk PBMC T cells (not recorded which). These receptors came from a woman between 18 and 70 years old in good health. Both conserved end residues are part of each CDR3.

J: TRBJ2-1; V: TRBV7-9; CDR3: CASSSQRGLAGVNEQFF
J: TRBJ1-4; V: TRBV29-1; CDR3: CSVEKPGAGGEKLFF
J: TRBJ2-1; V: TRBV4-2; CDR3: CASSFQAGGSQGEQFF
J: TRBJ1-2; V: TRBV15; CDR3: CATSRGEGVDGYTF
J: TRBJ1-2; V: TRBV25-1; CDR3: CASPEQTGARYGYTF
J: TRBJ2-1; V: TRBV7-9; CDR3: CAIKSGGAYNEQFF
J: TRBJ2-1; V: TRBV28; CDR3: CASSLLGRTSGVEQFF
J: TRBJ2-7; V: TRBV5-1; CDR3: CASSLEQGVGNEQYF
J: TRBJ2-7; V: TRBV4-2; CDR3: CASSQTGTSDYEQYF
J: TRBJ1-1; V: TRBV12-3/TRBV12-4; CDR3: CASSLLDRASTEAFF
J: TRBJ2-5; V: TRBV5-1; CDR3: CASSLGDTPGGETQYF
J: TRBJ2-7; V: TRBV27; CDR3: CASSSLDRVGSQYF
J: TRBJ2-1; V: TRBV7-6; CDR3: CASSPSYNEQFF
J: TRBJ1-6; V: TRBV7-2; CDR3: CASTKDNFNSPLHF
J: TRBJ2-5; V: TRBV3-1; CDR3: CASSQDMGRETQYF
J: TRBJ2-3; V: TRBV20-1; CDR3: CSASSRAWSTDTQYF
J: TRBJ2-7; V: TRBV6-2/TRBV6-3; CDR3: CASSYSNGTGGADPPGEQYF
J: TRBJ2-7; V: TRBV6-1; CDR3: CASRVEGWSTYEQYF
J: TRBJ2-7; V: TRBV6-2/TRBV6-3; CDR3: CASSPGPQKGSYEQYF
J: TRBJ2-5; V: TRBV6-1; CDR3: CASRGTAYRETQYF
J: TRBJ2-2; V: TRBV12-3/TRBV12-4; CDR3: CASRATAKRGELFF
J: TRBJ2-1; V: TRBV11-2; CDR3: CASSWTGTHYNEQFF
J: TRBJ2-7; V: TRBV6-1; CDR3: CASSRDSPNTYEQYF
J: TRBJ2-7; V: TRBV11-2; CDR3: CASSDTPRGSYEQYF
J: TRBJ1-2; V: TRBV20-1; CDR3: CSAREAGGTYGYTF
J: TRBJ2-3; V: TRBV15; CDR3: CATSREGQGSTDTQYF
J: TRBJ1-3; V: TRBV4-2; CDR3: CASSLGTVSGNTIYF
J: TRBJ2-7; V: TRBV7-6; CDR3: CASSLGPGPSYEQYF
J: TRBJ2-1; V: TRBV14; CDR3: CASSQEQGAYNEQFF
J: TRBJ1-1; V: TRBV5-1; CDR3: CASSLGQYMNTEAFF
J: TRBJ2-1; V: TRBV2; CDR3: CASCQESYNEQFF
J: TRBJ2-3; V: TRBV3-1; CDR3: CASSARGLAGGRADTQYF
J: TRBJ1-6; V: TRBV5-1; CDR3: CASSPRSSPGSSPLHF
J: TRBJ2-3; V: TRBV3-1; CDR3: CASSPLRGSYTQYF